Included here is one T cell receptor beta chain sequence, with context. The CDR3 sequence is 14 residues long. Germline CDR1 MDHEN, CDR2 SYDVKM. V was shortened by 2 bases and J by 7 bases, with 14 bases between the two germline ends. These data come from a study of cytomegalovirus exposure and HLA in healthy donors. Vbeta (60) and Jbeta (13) primers were used in the PCR. Profiled with immunoSEQ multiplex PCR; TCRdb holds only in-frame clones, not every one. The sample includes some 190,000 clones, 70% to 80% of them seen just once. The rearrangement links TRBV28 to TRBJ1-2, with D possibly being TRBD1 (6 bases). This sequence was found in a woman in her 30s in good health and CMV-seropositive. The sequencing input was PBMCs. CDR3 sequence: CASSLVRGASGYTF. The CDR3 DNA follows: TGTGCCAGCAGTTTAGTCCGGGGGGCGAGTGGCTACACCTTC.